This paragraph reports one T cell receptor (beta chain). The data are from a study of blood T cell repertoires in COVID-19. For the study at large: T cells, B-cell-depleted T cells, or PBMCs supplied cDNA or gDNA.

Original methodology: Reference gene primer amplification yielded estimated nucleated cell counts. Profiling relied on immunoSEQ multiplex PCR, and the TCRdb table lists in-frame clones only, not all of them. D and trimming were read from the DNA, whereas the V and J calls and clone size are those reported in that table. The top ten hold more than 7.5% of the sample, which has about 330,000 clones, approximately 90% seen once. This CDR3 comprises 15 residues. V shed 4 bases and J shed 2 bases, with 15 bases lying between them. Per germline, CDR1 SQVTM and CDR2 ANQGSEA. Seattle's cohort entered during active infection and was followed longitudinally.

The V call is TRBV29-1, the J call TRBJ2-1, with a possible D match to TRBD1 (6 bases). Sequences were obtained from peripheral blood. The source is a man aged 30 to 45 with COVID-19, enrolled during active disease. The CDR3 nucleotides are TGCAGCGTTGGGGGTGACAGGCCGCCCTACAATGAGCAGTTCTTC. Its translation is CSVGGDRPPYNEQFF.